The 23 T cell receptor beta chains presented below share a single source sample, sequenced in a study of tumor and adjacent non-tumor tissue in lung cancer. TCRbeta libraries were built with three rounds of nested PCR, modified from ARM-PCR. From the multiplex PCR reads, TCRdb called clonotypes with MiXCR, one entry per CDR3 protein. This sample has 68,000 or so distinct CDR3 sequences, with about 60% found just once. The template was RNA from unsorted bulk tissue. Sequencing was done on a sample of lung tumor tissue. These receptors all stem from a man in his fifties or sixties with non-small cell lung cancer.

A remark on this clonotype: This may be a read error, as it is one base from a much larger clone. The chain recombines TRBV5-4 with TRBJ1-2; no clear D. This CDR3 has 13 residues. Germline V lookup: CDR1 SGHNT, CDR2 YYREEE (reference sequence). V was clipped by 2 bases and J by 8 bases, with 13 bases between them. DNA for the CDR3: TGTGCCAGCAGCTTTTGGGTGGCGCAGGGCTACACCTTC. Its protein product is CASSFWVAQGYTF.

This clonotype was seen ten or more times. The gene calls are TRBV29-1 and TRBJ2-7; D gene uncertain. The CDR3 runs to 11 residues. The V and J ends lost 5 bases and 4 bases respectively, with 9 bases between them. The germline CDR1 and CDR2 sequences are SQVTM and ANQGSEA. This chain's CDR3 is CSVWRQYEQYF. The CDR3 DNA follows: TGCAGCGTTTGGCGGCAGTACGAGCAGTACTTC.

About this clonotype itself: This sequence may be a read error, since a much larger clone differs from it by one base. The chain is built from TRBV2 and TRBJ1-3; D gene uncertain. Per the germline V gene, CDR1 is SNHLY and CDR2 is FYNNEI. The CDR3 is 13 amino acids. DNA of the CDR3: TGTGCCAGCGCCCAGGACTCTAGAAACACCATATATTTT. This encodes CASAQDSRNTIYF.

This clonotype was seen at least ten times. In DNA, the CDR3 is TGTGCCAGCAGCTGGGGCTTAAACACCGGGGAGCTGTTTTTT. Residues: CASSWGLNTGELFF. The V and J genes are TRBV28 and TRBJ2-2, with D perhaps TRBD1 (5 bases). Germline loops: CDR1 MDHEN, CDR2 SYDVKM. Trimming left V 6 bases short and J 2 bases short, with 10 bases between. The CDR3 is made up of 14 amino acids. Drawing the rest from reference TRBV28 and TRBJ2-2, the complete variable domain is DVKVTQSSRYLVKRTGEKVFLECVQDMDHENMFWYRQDPGLGLRLIYFSYDVKMKEKGDIPEGYSVSREKKERFSLILESASTNQTSMYLCASSWGLNTGELFFGEGSRLTVL.

This clonotype came up a few times. Here the CDR3 omits its conserved ending phenylalanine or tryptophan, so a read error is the likely source. The chain combines TRBV6-6 with TRBJ1-6; the D is unclear. The CDR3 sequence is 17 residues long. Germline CDR1 is MNHNY and CDR2 is SVGAGI (reference sequence). The CDR3 region is CASGYDETSSYNSPLHC. The CDR3 DNA reads TGTGCCAGCGGTTACGATGAGACGAGCTCCTACAATTCACCCCTCCACTGT.

This clonotype was observed a handful of times. This chain connects TRBV11-3 to TRBJ2-2; unclear D gene. The CDR3 extends over 19 amino acids. Germline V gene lookup returns CDR1 SGHNT and CDR2 YENEEA. Trimming left V 5 bases short and J 3 bases short, with 25 bases between. DNA for the CDR3: TGTGCCAGCAGCCGCGGATTAACCGATATATACGCGGACACCGGGGAGCTGTTTTTT. It is translated as CASSRGLTDIYADTGELFF.

This clonotype was counted only a few times. Likely a read error: the CDR3 ends without its conserved phenylalanine or tryptophan. The chain links TRBV29-1 to TRBJ2-7; D is perhaps TRBD2 (7 bases). Deletions cut 7 bases from V and 2 bases from J, with 15 bases between. The CDR3 covers 13 residues. The germline CDR1 and CDR2 sequences are SQVTM and ANQGSEA. DNA of the CDR3: TGCAGCGCTGGGGGCGGGGGCGCCTACGAGCAGTACTGC. This translates into CSAGGGGAYEQYC.

The rearrangement uses TRBV10-3 and TRBJ2-7; D remains unclear. The V end was cut by 2 bases, the J end by 5 bases, with 10 bases between. This CDR3 is built from 13 residues. Germline V gene data show CDR1 as ENHRY and CDR2 as SYGVKD. CDR3 in amino acids: CAISEGRADEQYF. CDR3 nucleotide sequence: TGTGCCATCAGTGAGGGGCGTGCAGACGAGCAGTACTTC.

With respect to this clonotype: A much larger clone lies a single base off, so this may be a read error. This CDR3 is CSVDSSAGMNEQFF. The CDR3 region has the DNA TGCAGCGTTGATTCTTCTGCAGGGATGAATGAGCAGTTCTTC. The chain links TRBV29-1 to TRBJ2-1, with D maybe TRBD1 (5 bases). CDR3 length: 14 residues. V shed 3 bases and J shed 7 bases, with 16 bases lying between them. Germline CDR1 SQVTM, CDR2 ANQGSEA.

Remarks on this clonotype: A much larger clonotype is one base distant, so this may be a read error. The rearrangement joins TRBV5-4 to TRBJ1-1, with TRBD1 identical over 10 bases. CDR1 is SGHNT and CDR2 is YYREEE in the germline V gene (reference sequence). The CDR3 runs to 14 residues. DNA of the CDR3: TGTGCCAGCAGCAAAGGACAGGGGGGGACTGGAGCTTTCTTT. This codes for CASSKGQGGTGAFF.

Comments on this clonotype: The missing conserved phenylalanine or tryptophan at the end of this CDR3 makes a read error likely. The gene calls are TRBV11-2 and TRBJ1-5; D uncertain. The CDR3 totals 13 residues. Germline V lookup: CDR1 SGHAT, CDR2 FQNNGV. V lost 1 base, J lost 5 bases, and 6 bases lay in between. The CDR3 is CASSLAPDQPQHS. CDR3 DNA: TGTGCCAGCAGCTTAGCCCCCGATCAGCCCCAGCATTCT.

J is TRBJ1-5 and V is TRBV20-1, with a weak D call TRBD1 (5 bases). Germline CDR1 and CDR2: DFQATT and SNEGSKA (reference sequence). The CDR3 sequence is 13 residues long. V was cut by 3 bases and J by 3 bases, with 9 bases left in between. The CDR3 sequence: CSARTGTNQPQHF. The CDR3 DNA is TGCAGTGCTAGGACGGGGACCAATCAGCCCCAGCATTTT.

As to this clonotype: This CDR3 fails to terminate in the conserved phenylalanine or tryptophan, so it likely reflects a read error. This chain links TRBV16 with TRBJ1-1; TRBD1 is a possible D gene (6 bases). The CDR3 consists of 12 residues. The germline V gene has CDR1 KGHSY and CDR2 FQNENV. Trimming pared 2 bases from V and 7 bases from J, leaving 8 bases between. CDR3 in amino acids: CASSQGGGEAFL. Written as DNA, the CDR3 is TGTGCCAGCAGCCAAGGGGGCGGTGAAGCTTTCCTT.

About this clonotype: One end of the junction varies from germline; a read error may be responsible. The gene calls are TRBV6-1 and TRBJ2-3, with a weak D call TRBD2 (6 bases). Germline-derived CDR1 and CDR2 are MNHNS and SASEGT. The CDR3 runs 14 residues. CDR3 protein: CTSRKGLNSDTQYF. The CDR3 region has the DNA TGTACCAGCAGAAAGGGACTTAACTCAGATACGCAGTATTTT.

About this clonotype: A read error may explain this, as a much larger clone is one base away. The chain joins TRBV12-3 or TRBV12-4 to TRBJ1-2; no definite D call. The CDR3 has 11 residues. The ends were cut back, 7 bases at V and 9 bases at J, with 12 bases in the middle. CDR3 sequence reads: CASTSGPRYTF. The CDR3 DNA reads as TGTGCCAGCACTTCCGGGCCCCGCTACACCTTC.

Worth noting for this clonotype: This could be a read error, since a much larger clone is one nucleotide away. The chain couples TRBV7-9 to TRBJ1-6; unclear D gene. Between the trimmed V and J ends, which lost 5 bases and 5 bases, there was a span of 7 bases. CDR1 and CDR2 (germline): SEHNR, FQNEAQ (reference sequence). This CDR3 is 13 amino acids long. The CDR3 bases are TGTGCCAGCAGCGGGCGGAATAATTCACCCCTCCACTTT. This codes for CASSGRNNSPLHF.

As regards this clonotype: This may come from a read error, since a much larger clone is one base off. The rearrangement links TRBV28 to TRBJ2-7, with D possibly being TRBD1 or TRBD2 (5 bases each). CDR3 length: 15 residues. Trimming stripped 6 bases from V and 3 bases from J, with 18 bases between. Germline-derived CDR1 and CDR2 are MDHEN and SYDVKM. The CDR3 here is CASRSAGTVNYEQYV. In DNA form, the CDR3 reads TGTGCCAGCAGATCTGCCGGGACGGTGAACTACGAGCAGTACGTC.

About this clonotype: At one boundary the junction diverges from the germline segment, which might be a read error. The chain links TRBV6-1 to TRBJ2-1; 10 positions match TRBD2. CDR1 is MNHNS, CDR2 SASEGT, per germline. This CDR3 comprises 15 residues. The CDR3 is CASIDGTSAYNKQFF. The DNA of the CDR3 is TGTGCCAGCATTGATGGGACTAGCGCCTACAATAAGCAGTTCTTC.

As concerns this clonotype: A much larger clone differs by one base, so this may be a read error. The rearrangement uses TRBV28 and TRBJ2-7; weak D call: TRBD1 (6 bases). Germline V CDR1 and CDR2: MDHEN, SYDVKM. This CDR3 region has 12 residues. The DNA for the CDR3 is TGTACCACCCTCCAGGGGTCCCACGAGCAGTACTTC. This sequence encodes CTTLQGSHEQYF.

This clonotype appeared once. At one boundary the junction diverges from the germline segment, which might be a read error. The CDR3 nucleotides are TGTGCCAGCAGTTACCACCCCCGGACAGGGCGCATGAGCACTGAAGCTTCCTTT. Translated: CASSYHPRTGRMSTEASF. V usage is TRBV6-6 and J usage is TRBJ1-1; 8 positions match TRBD1. This CDR3 is built from 18 residues. In germline, CDR1 is MNHNY, CDR2 SVGAGI (reference sequence).

A note on this clonotype: A read error is possible here, since a much larger clone lies one base away. The V and J genes are TRBV4-1 and TRBJ2-7; TRBD2 agrees at 12 bases. With V trimmed by 3 bases and J by 6 bases, 6 bases remained unmatched. Germline CDR1 is MGHRA and CDR2 is YSYEKL. The CDR3 is made up of 15 amino acids. The CDR3 sequence is CASSHRLAGAREQYF. The CDR3 nucleotides read TGCGCCAGCAGCCATAGACTAGCGGGAGCTCGCGAGCAGTACTTC.

The table lists this clonotype with a few counts. A single base separates this from a much larger clone, so it may be a read error. V is TRBV5-6 and J is TRBJ1-2, with TRBD1 matching over 7 bases. Germline lookup yields CDR1 SGHDT and CDR2 YYEEEE. The CDR3 covers 14 residues. The CDR3 DNA reads TGTGCCGGCAGGCGGACAGGTGATACCGATGGCTACACCTTC. As protein: CAGRRTGDTDGYTF.

As regards this clonotype: Just one base apart from a much larger clone, this may be a read error. The V call is TRBV6-2 or TRBV6-3, the J call TRBJ2-5, with 16 nucleotides matching TRBD2. The germline gives CDR1 MNHEY, CDR2 SVGEGT. V lost 2 bases, J lost 7 bases, and 13 bases stayed unmatched. The CDR3 length is 19 residues. The CDR3 here is CASSYGYGTSGRARGTQYF. CDR3 nucleotide sequence: TGTGCCAGCAGTTACGGCTATGGGACTAGCGGGAGGGCCCGAGGGACCCAGTACTTC.